One and the same sample provided the 28 T cell receptor beta chains below, sequenced in a study of identical twins. In TCRdb, the 5' RACE reads were re-called with MiXCR into one record per CDR3 protein. The table has hundreds of thousands of distinct CDR3 sequences, 8.6% seen once. This sample was shared with a second study, whose subject was yellow fever vaccine responses in identical twins.

The specimen was PBMCs. The receptors shown here come from a woman between 18 and 29 years old in good health.

This clonotype was counted ten times or more. The chain joins TRBV6-1 to TRBJ1-4; 7 bases line up with TRBD1. CDR1 is MNHNS, CDR2 SASEGT, per germline. Germline trimming cut 6 bases from V and 5 bases from J; bases unmatched to any gene: 6. The CDR3 extends over 14 amino acids. The CDR3 spells CASRLGQLNEKLFF. The CDR3 nucleotides are TGTGCCAGCAGGTTGGGACAGCTAAATGAAAAACTGTTTTTT.

This clonotype appeared many times. The V and J genes are TRBV29-1 and TRBJ2-3; TRBD1 is a possible D gene (6 bases). Trimming left V 2 bases short and J 1 base short, with 7 bases between. The germline gives CDR1 SQVTM, CDR2 ANQGSEA. The CDR3 is 13 amino acids. CDR3 residues: CSVEWTGTDTQYF. The DNA for the CDR3 is TGCAGCGTTGAATGGACAGGCACAGATACGCAGTATTTT.

A few counts support this clonotype. V is TRBV6-2 or TRBV6-3 and J is TRBJ2-5; 9 bases match TRBD2. The germline CDR1 and CDR2 sequences are MNHEY and SVGEGT. The CDR3 covers 20 residues. Trimming removed 0 bases from V and 3 bases from J; junction bases left unmatched: 17. The CDR3, as DNA: TGTGCCAGCAGTTACTCGACCAGCGGGGGGCCTCAGAGGTCGAAAGAGACCCAGTACTTC. Translating gives CASSYSTSGGPQRSKETQYF.

This clonotype was detected only a few times. The V call is TRBV27, the J call TRBJ1-2, with 8 bases matching TRBD1. This CDR3 is built from 16 residues. V was clipped by 5 bases and J by 8 bases; unmatched bases: 16. Germline CDR1 is MNHEY and CDR2 is SMNVEV (reference sequence). The CDR3 here is CASSPIPTGVTWGYTF. In DNA form, the CDR3 reads TGTGCCAGCAGTCCAATCCCGACAGGGGTTACATGGGGCTACACCTTC.

This clonotype was picked up many times. The CDR3 DNA is TGTGCCAGCAGTTTATACCCCACAAGGGCTTGGGAGACCCAGTACTTC. It specifies CASSLYPTRAWETQYF. The chain employs TRBV27 and TRBJ2-5; D is undetermined. CDR1 and CDR2 from the germline V gene are MNHEY and SMNVEV (reference sequence). V was pared by 1 base and J by 5 bases, with 17 bases between. The CDR3 is 16 residues long.

CDR3: CASSLGVGSNYGYTF. CDR3 DNA sequence: TGTGCCAGCAGTTTGGGAGTGGGATCTAACTATGGCTACACCTTC. The chain links TRBV11-2 to TRBJ1-2; D not resolved. The CDR3 runs to 15 residues. CDR1 is SGHAT, CDR2 FQNNGV, per germline. V lost 6 bases and J lost 0, with 14 bases in between.

The gene calls are TRBV28 and TRBJ2-1; TRBD2 aligns across 12 bases. The germline CDR1 and CDR2 sequences are MDHEN and SYDVKM. CDR3 length: 19 residues. The J segment lost 4 bases and the V segment lost 6 bases, leaving 16 bases of the junction unmatched. The CDR3 sequence is CASRPLTSGRPLGYNEQFF. CDR3 sequence (DNA): TGTGCCAGCAGGCCCCTAACTAGCGGGAGGCCTCTTGGGTACAATGAGCAGTTCTTC.

This clonotype was counted at least ten times. This chain connects TRBV9 to TRBJ1-6; D unclear. Germline loops: CDR1 SGDLS, CDR2 YYNGEE. This CDR3 is built from 15 residues. V shed 5 bases and J shed 0 bases, with 9 bases lying between them. Here the CDR3 reads CASSGESSYNSPLHF. As DNA, the CDR3 is TGTGCCAGCAGTGGGGAGAGCTCCTATAATTCACCCCTCCACTTT.

This clonotype showed up just a few times. The germline gene is not matched at one end of the junction; a read error may be the cause. The J gene is TRBJ2-2, the V gene TRBV11-2, with 10 bases identical to TRBD1. From germline, CDR1 is SGHAT and CDR2 FQNNGV. The CDR3 has 14 amino acids. The CDR3 coding sequence is TGTGCCAGCAGGGGACAGGGGAACCCCGGGGAGCTGTTTTTT. Protein: CASRGQGNPGELFF.

The chain uses TRBV7-2 and TRBJ1-4; weak D call: TRBD1 (6 bases). The V end lost 7 bases, the J end lost 2 bases, and 17 bases lay between the germline ends. The germline V gene encodes CDR1 SGHTA and CDR2 FQGNSA. The CDR3 extends over 16 amino acids. CDR3 DNA: TGTGCCAGCACACCTACAGGGCCTTCCACTAATGAAAAACTGTTTTTT. Translated: CASTPTGPSTNEKLFF.

The chain combines TRBV6-6 with TRBJ2-3; D could derive from TRBD1 or TRBD2 (6 bases each). This CDR3 has 13 amino acids. V lost 4 bases to trimming and J lost 4 bases, with 9 bases between them. Germline CDR1 and CDR2: MNHNY and SVGAGI (reference sequence). The CDR3 loop is CASSWGAADTQYF. In DNA, the CDR3 is TGTGCCAGCAGTTGGGGGGCTGCAGATACGCAGTATTTT.

This clonotype appeared a few times. The genes are TRBV20-1 and TRBJ2-1; 10 nucleotides line up with TRBD2. The J segment lost 8 bases and the V segment lost 6 bases, leaving 10 bases of the junction unmatched. Germline assignment: CDR1 DFQATT and CDR2 SNEGSKA (reference sequence). The CDR3 totals 14 residues. CDR3 bases: TGCAGTGCCCATTGGAGCGGGGGGGAGGATGAGCAGTTCTTC. Its protein is CSAHWSGGEDEQFF.

This clonotype appeared many times. This sequence joins TRBV7-2 and TRBJ2-7, with D tentatively TRBD1 (5 bases). CDR1 SGHTA and CDR2 FQGNSA come from the germline V gene. The CDR3 is 13 residues long. The V end lost 5 bases, the J end lost 4 bases, and 12 bases lay between the germline ends. As DNA, the CDR3 is TGTGCCAGCAGCGGAACAGGTCTATACGAGCAGTACTTC. This encodes CASSGTGLYEQYF.

Only a few counts were recorded for this clonotype. The chain has TRBV20-1 and TRBJ2-1, with 11 positions matching TRBD2. Germline CDR1 DFQATT, CDR2 SNEGSKA (reference sequence). This CDR3 comprises 17 residues. Trimming removed 3 bases from V and 6 bases from J; junction bases left unmatched: 13. CDR3 bases: TGCAGTGCTAGTTTCACTTTAGGGACTAGCGGACTCAATGAGCAGTTCTTC. This encodes CSASFTLGTSGLNEQFF.

V usage is TRBV7-9 and J usage is TRBJ2-1; no clear D gene. V was trimmed by 2 bases and J by 7 bases, leaving 18 bases between them. The CDR3 is 16 residues long. The germline CDR1 and CDR2 sequences are SEHNR and FQNEAQ (reference sequence). The CDR3: CASSLPGPSKRNEQFF. Here the CDR3 DNA reads TGTGCCAGCAGCTTACCCGGACCCTCCAAACGGAATGAGCAGTTCTTC.

This clonotype was seen more than once but under ten times. The chain uses TRBV6-2 or TRBV6-3 and TRBJ2-5; 10 nucleotides match TRBD2. Germline CDR1 and CDR2: MNHEY and SVGEGT. The V and J ends lost 6 bases and 4 bases, in that order; junction bases with no gene match: 8. The CDR3 has 15 residues. The CDR3 region has the DNA TGTGCCAGCAGCCAAGGGACTAGCGACAGAGAGACCCAGTACTTC. Translated, it gives CASSQGTSDRETQYF.

The rearrangement joins TRBV3-1 to TRBJ2-1, with 7 bases aligning to TRBD2. Germline-derived CDR1 and CDR2 are LGHDT and YNNKEL (reference sequence). The CDR3 has 17 residues. Trimming took 3 bases from V and 3 from J; bases not matched to a gene: 11. The CDR3 sequence is CASSQLPGGSYYNEQFF. CDR3 coding DNA: TGTGCCAGCAGCCAGTTACCCGGGGGGTCGTACTACAATGAGCAGTTCTTC.

The rearrangement joins TRBV7-2 to TRBJ2-3; 9 bases are a match to TRBD2. CDR3 size: 16 residues. Germline V lookup: CDR1 SGHTA, CDR2 FQGNSA. V was clipped by 3 bases and J by 3 bases; unmatched bases: 7. This chain's CDR3 is CASSFAGGRETDTQYF. The CDR3 DNA follows: TGTGCCAGCAGCTTTGCGGGAGGGCGGGAGACAGATACGCAGTATTTT.

This clonotype was counted ten times or more. V is TRBV7-9 and J is TRBJ1-6; possibly TRBD1 for D (6 bases). Per the germline V gene, CDR1 is SEHNR and CDR2 is FQNEAQ (reference sequence). This CDR3 is built from 14 residues. Trimming removed 2 bases at V and 7 bases at J, with 9 bases between. Here the CDR3 DNA reads TGTGCCAGCAGCTTAACAGGGAGCAATTCACCCCTCCACTTT. It specifies CASSLTGSNSPLHF. Supplemented by reference TRBV7-9 and TRBJ1-6, the full variable domain reads DTGVSQNPRHKITKRGQNVTFRCDPISEHNRLYWYRQTLGQGPEFLTYFQNEAQLEKSRLLSDRFSAERPKGSFSTLEIQRTEQGDSAMYLCASSLTGSNSPLHFGNGTRLTVT.

The chain recombines TRBV6-2 or TRBV6-3 with TRBJ2-7; 9 bases line up with TRBD2. Germline trimming cut 3 bases from V and 2 bases from J; bases unmatched to any gene: 5. The CDR3 totals 15 residues. CDR1 and CDR2 (germline): MNHEY, SVGEGT. The CDR3, as DNA: TGTGCCAGCAGTTATTTTAGCGGGAGCACCTACGAGCAGTACTTC. Translating it yields CASSYFSGSTYEQYF.

This clonotype was seen many times. The J gene is TRBJ2-5, the V gene TRBV20-1; perhaps D is TRBD1 or TRBD2 (5 bases each). Germline V CDR1 and CDR2: DFQATT, SNEGSKA (reference sequence). The V end was cut by 3 bases, the J end by 0 bases, with 8 bases between. This CDR3 comprises 13 residues. The CDR3 reads CSARGRDQETQYF. The CDR3 DNA reads TGCAGTGCTAGGGGACGGGACCAAGAGACCCAGTACTTC.

This clonotype was seen more than once but under ten times. The V and J genes are TRBV7-3 and TRBJ2-4, with TRBD1 matching over 9 bases. Germline assignment: CDR1 SGHTA and CDR2 FQGTGA. The CDR3 totals 18 residues. The ends lost 1 base at V and 3 bases at J; junction bases unmatched: 10. CDR3 coding DNA: TGTGCCAGCAGCTTAAGAGAGCCGGGACAGGGTGGCAAAAACATTCAGTACTTC. It translates to CASSLREPGQGGKNIQYF.

This clonotype was recorded a few times. DNA for the CDR3: TGTGCCAGCAGCCAAAATTACAGGGAGTCTACGGAGCTGTTTTTT. Residues: CASSQNYRESTELFF. The rearrangement uses TRBV3-1 and TRBJ2-2, with D possibly matching TRBD1 (6 bases). The V and J ends lost 2 bases and 10 bases respectively, with 17 bases between them. CDR3 length: 15 amino acids. Germline V lookup: CDR1 LGHDT, CDR2 YNNKEL (reference sequence).

This clonotype showed up just a few times. The chain is built from TRBV2 and TRBJ2-5; D might be TRBD1 or TRBD2, each matching 6 bases. Germline lookup yields CDR1 SNHLY and CDR2 FYNNEI. V lost 10 bases to trimming and J lost 5 bases, with 14 bases between them. The CDR3 has 12 amino acids. The CDR3 DNA reads TGTGCCACCGTCGGGGGCCGGGAGACCCAGTACTTC. It codes for CATVGGRETQYF.

This clonotype was seen a handful of times. The chain is built from TRBV29-1 and TRBJ1-4; unclear D gene. The germline CDR1 and CDR2 sequences are SQVTM and ANQGSEA. This CDR3 contains 14 residues. The V and J ends lost 0 bases and 6 bases respectively, with 11 bases between them. CDR3 DNA sequence: TGCAGCGTTGAAGATCGGCAGCTAGATGAAAAACTGTTTTTT. This sequence encodes CSVEDRQLDEKLFF.

The sample holds a few counts of this clonotype. DNA for the CDR3: TGTGCCAGCAGCTTAATACAGCGCTCCTACGAGCAGTACTTC. This translates into CASSLIQRSYEQYF. The chain carries TRBV11-1 and TRBJ2-7; no definite D call. The CDR3 covers 14 residues. The V end was cut by 2 bases, the J end by 0 bases, with 8 bases between. The germline CDR1 and CDR2 sequences are SGHAT and FQDESV (reference sequence).

This clonotype has only a few counts. The chain employs TRBV11-3 and TRBJ2-1; 8 bases match TRBD1. J lost 13 bases, V lost 5 bases, and 7 bases had no gene match. Germline-derived CDR1 and CDR2 are SGHNT and YENEEA. CDR3 size: 12 residues. The CDR3 DNA reads as TGTGCCAGCAGCGCCCGGGACAGGACACAGTTCTTC. Protein product: CASSARDRTQFF.

This clonotype has a handful of counts. The V and J genes are TRBV4-3 and TRBJ2-5, with TRBD2 identical over 12 bases. Germline V CDR1 and CDR2: LGHNA, YSLEER. The CDR3 covers 16 residues. The junction had 3 bases not matched to a gene; V was cut back by 0 bases and J by 4 bases. The CDR3 region has the DNA TGCGCCAGCAGCCAAGAGGCTAGCGGGAGGGGAGAGACCCAGTACTTC. It is translated as CASSQEASGRGETQYF.